This is a list of T cell receptor beta chains from one sample in a study of cytomegalovirus exposure and HLA in healthy donors. Some clones are missing from TCRdb's copy, which holds only in-frame ones; the method was immunoSEQ multiplex PCR. The data show about 110,000 clones, 70% seen once. Sample: PBMCs. These receptors were obtained from a man aged 25-40 years in good health and CMV-seropositive. Both conserved end residues are part of each CDR3. Each record gives: clone size, D gene, V gene, J gene, CDR3 DNA, CDR3 protein. The D gene is left open where the match is weak. Only part of the rows carry a size: once, few, many, or a class if the clone is expanded.

NA,NA,TRBV28,TRBJ1-5,TGTGCCAGCAGCTTATTTACAGGACGTAGCAATCAGCCCCAGCATTTT,CASSLFTGRSNQPQHF
NA,NA,TRBV7-3,TRBJ2-5,TGTGCCAGCAGCTCCCTACGACTCTACGACCAAGAGACCCAGTACTTC,CASSSLRLYDQETQYF
few,TRBD1,TRBV18,TRBJ1-1,TGTGCCAGCTCACCGGCCGACCGACAGGGAAGGGAAGCTTTCTTT,CASSPADRQGREAFF
NA,TRBD1,TRBV5-1,TRBJ2-5,TGCGCCAGCAGCTTGTATGGACAGGGGCAAGAGACCCAGTACTTC,CASSLYGQGQETQYF
few,TRBD1,TRBV11-3,TRBJ1-1,TGTGCCAGCAGCTTCCATCCGACAGGGGAAGCTTTCTTT,CASSFHPTGEAFF
NA,TRBD2,TRBV7-3,TRBJ2-2,TGTGCCAGCAGCTTCCCTAGCGGGGGAAGAGGCGGGGAGCTGTTTTTT,CASSFPSGGRGGELFF
NA,TRBD2,TRBV30,TRBJ2-1,TGTGCCTGGAGCCCCGGGACTAGCGGGGGGGCTCTTGGCGTGCGGCAGTTCTTC,CAWSPGTSGGALGVRQFF
NA,NA,TRBV19,TRBJ1-1,TGTGCCAGTAGTTGGGGGGTCCACCCAACTGAAGCTTTCTTT,CASSWGVHPTEAFF
NA,TRBD2,TRBV6-6,TRBJ2-1,TGTGCCAGCAGTAGGACTAGCGGGAGGGAATACAATGAGCAGTTCTTC,CASSRTSGREYNEQFF
NA,NA,TRBV27,TRBJ1-4,TGTGCCAGCAGTTTAGATGGGCCGGGGGAAAAACTGTTTTTT,CASSLDGPGEKLFF
few,NA,TRBV19,TRBJ2-5,TGTGCCAGTAGTTCTCAGGTAAGGGGGCGGGAGGTATTAGGTAAAGAGACCCAGTACTTC,CASSSQVRGREVLGKETQYF
NA,TRBD1,TRBV5-8,TRBJ2-3,TGTGCCAGCAGCTTGCGACAGGGACCCCCCTTGACAGATACGCAGTATTTT,CASSLRQGPPLTDTQYF
NA,TRBD2,TRBV19,TRBJ2-3,TGTGCCAGTAGTGTCTTTAGCGGGGGGGCTTCTAGCACAGATACGCAGTATTTT,CASSVFSGGASSTDTQYF
NA,NA,TRBV7-8,TRBJ2-7,TGTGCCAGCAGCTTAGCGCAGCTAGCAGGAATCTACGAGCAGTACTTC,CASSLAQLAGIYEQYF
NA,TRBD1,TRBV16,TRBJ1-4,TGTGCCAGCAGCCAATCTCGGGACAGGGGCTCTAATGAAAAACTGTTTTTT,CASSQSRDRGSNEKLFF
NA,TRBD1,TRBV9,TRBJ1-1,TGTGCCAGCAGTGCACAGGGGGGCAACACTGAAGCTTTCTTT,CASSAQGGNTEAFF
few,NA,TRBV4-1,TRBJ2-4,TGCGCCAGCAGCAATACTCGGGTGAATGTGAGGGAGTTGGACAAAAACATTCAGTACTTC,CASSNTRVNVRELDKNIQYF
NA,NA,TRBV27,TRBJ2-7,TGTGCCAGCAGCACTTCCCCTCGGGCGGACAGCTCCTACGAGCAGTACTTC,CASSTSPRADSSYEQYF
NA,TRBD1,TRBV6-5,TRBJ2-5,TGTGCCAGCAGCCCCCGACAGGGCCAAGAGACCCAGTACTTC,CASSPRQGQETQYF
NA,TRBD1,TRBV19,TRBJ2-1,TGTGCCAGTAGTAGACAGGGGGCCACCTACAATGAGCAGTTCTTC,CASSRQGATYNEQFF
NA,NA,TRBV19,TRBJ1-1,TGTGCCAGTAGGATCGTTTCTCGGACTGAAGCTTTCTTT,CASRIVSRTEAFF
NA,NA,TRBV4-1,TRBJ1-2,TGCGCCAGCAGCCAAGTCGGGTTACGGTGGGGTGGGGGGGGTGGCTACACCTTC,CASSQVGLRWGGGGGYTF
NA,TRBD1,TRBV5-1,TRBJ1-2,TGCGCCAGCAGCTTGACAGGGGGCGGCTATGGCTACACCTTC,CASSLTGGGYGYTF
NA,TRBD1,TRBV28,TRBJ2-7,TGTGCCAGCAGGGGACAGCTTTCAACCTACGAGCAGTACTTC,CASRGQLSTYEQYF
few,NA,TRBV28,TRBJ1-5,TGTGCCAGCAGAATCAGGGGAAAGGGCAATCAGCCCCAGCATTTT,CASRIRGKGNQPQHF
NA,TRBD1,TRBV29-1,TRBJ2-1,TGCAGCGTTCGCGCCGGGACAGATTACAATGAGCAGTTCTTC,CSVRAGTDYNEQFF
NA,TRBD2,TRBV4-3,TRBJ2-2,TGCGCCAGCAGCCAATACGAGACTAGCGGGAGTTTCACCGGGGAGCTGTTTTTT,CASSQYETSGSFTGELFF
NA,NA,TRBV7-2,TRBJ2-4,TGTGCCAGCAGCTTTCAGGGTAACATTCAGTACTTC,CASSFQGNIQYF
NA,TRBD1,TRBV12-5,TRBJ2-7,TGTGCTAGTGGTTCGATCTCCGGGACAGGGGAGTACGAGCAGTACTTC,CASGSISGTGEYEQYF
NA,NA,TRBV27,TRBJ1-5,TGTGCCAGCAGTCATTGGGGGCGGGGCAATCAGCCCCAGCATTTT,CASSHWGRGNQPQHF
NA,NA,TRBV30,TRBJ2-7,TGTGCCTGGAGTGTACGGACACCTTACGAGCAGTACTTC,CAWSVRTPYEQYF
NA,TRBD1,TRBV7-9,TRBJ1-1,TGTGCCAGCAGCTTAGGGGACAGTTTTTCGGCTTTCTTT,CASSLGDSFSAFF
NA,TRBD1,TRBV7-3,TRBJ1-2,TGTGCCAGCAGCGCGGGACAGGGTGATGGCTACACCTTC,CASSAGQGDGYTF
NA,TRBD1,TRBV7-9,TRBJ2-3,TGTGCCAGCAGCCCAACGGGACAGGGTAATGCAGATACGCAGTATTTT,CASSPTGQGNADTQYF
NA,TRBD2,TRBV2,TRBJ2-5,TGTGCCAGCAGTAGAGGGACTAGCGGGAGGGGGGGAGAGACCCAGTACTTC,CASSRGTSGRGGETQYF
NA,NA,TRBV27,TRBJ1-5,TGTGCCAGCAGTTTGAAGCCTTATAGCAATCAGCCCCAGCATTTT,CASSLKPYSNQPQHF